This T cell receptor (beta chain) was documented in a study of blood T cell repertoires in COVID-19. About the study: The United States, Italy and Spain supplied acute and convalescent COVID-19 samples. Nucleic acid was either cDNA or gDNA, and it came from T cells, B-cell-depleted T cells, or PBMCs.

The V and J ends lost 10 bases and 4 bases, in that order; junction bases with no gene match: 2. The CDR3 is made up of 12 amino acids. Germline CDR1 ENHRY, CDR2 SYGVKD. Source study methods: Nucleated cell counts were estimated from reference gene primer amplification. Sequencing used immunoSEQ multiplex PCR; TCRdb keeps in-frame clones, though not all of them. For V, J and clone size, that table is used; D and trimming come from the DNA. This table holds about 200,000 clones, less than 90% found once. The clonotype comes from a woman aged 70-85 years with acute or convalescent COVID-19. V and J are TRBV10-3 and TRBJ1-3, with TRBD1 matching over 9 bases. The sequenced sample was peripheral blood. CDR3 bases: TGTGCCACGGGACAGGGCGGAAACACCATATATTTT. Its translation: CATGQGGNTIYF.